This is a list of T cell receptor beta chains from one sample in a study of T cells in Graves' hyperthyroidism and ophthalmopathy. TCRdb itself ran the multiplex PCR reads through MiXCR, one entry per CDR3 protein. This repertoire shows 340,000 or so distinct CDR3 sequences, roughly a fifth found once; its top ten account for over 45%. Material for sequencing was blood. These receptors came from a woman between 45 and 65 years old with Graves' hyperthyroidism. Both conserved end residues are part of each CDR3. Rows give clone size only sometimes, using once, few, many, or a class for an expanded clone.

j_call v_call cdr3_length clone_size cdr3_aa
TRBJ2-7 TRBV10-3 13 many CAISGDATYEQYF
TRBJ2-7 TRBV28 13 many CASSLWSSYEQYF
TRBJ1-2 TRBV29-1 13 few CSVVGAGNYGYTF
TRBJ2-3 TRBV20-1 15 . CSASGGGIGIDTQYF
TRBJ2-7 TRBV7-9 14 . CASSLGQGTNEQYF
TRBJ2-3 TRBV29-1 14 many CSVEPPAGTDTQYF
TRBJ2-7 TRBV3-1 15 many CASSQGSDRDYEQYF
TRBJ2-7 TRBV3-1 13 many CASSQRVASEQYF
TRBJ2-1 TRBV20-1 18 . CSARALGQGLSSYNEQFF
TRBJ2-2 TRBV6-4 13 . CASSYSRVGELFF
TRBJ2-2 TRBV15 14 . CATSQGSRTGELFF
TRBJ2-3 TRBV11-2 17 . CASSLVPAGGGTDTQYF
TRBJ2-5 TRBV11-2 15 . CASSLNAGHQGTQYF
TRBJ2-7 TRBV28 12 many CASSLLSGEQYF
TRBJ1-4 TRBV7-8 16 . CASSNDRRRGNEKLFF
TRBJ2-1 TRBV10-1 11 many CASSGGTRQFF